This T cell receptor (beta chain) was sequenced during a study of glioma-infiltrating T cells. CDR1 is MNHNS and CDR2 is SASEGT in the germline V gene. V was cut by 6 bases and J by 4 bases, with 15 bases left in between. The CDR3 loop spans 14 amino acids. TCR alpha and beta CDR3 regions were amplified from RNA using iRepertoire nested multiplex PCR. TCRdb reprocessed the multiplex PCR reads via MiXCR and lists one record per CDR3 protein. The table has some 180,000 distinct CDR3 sequences, more than 25% seen once; the top ten hold around 20%. This sequence was found in a human donor with low-grade glioma or glioblastoma, undergoing nonglioma brain surgery, or in good health (not recorded which). V usage is TRBV6-1 and J usage is TRBJ2-5; D might be TRBD2 (5 bases). The sample consisted of glioma tissue, nonneoplastic brain tissue, or PBMCs (not recorded which). The CDR3 sequence: CASRSLDFTETQYF. The CDR3 bases are TGTGCCAGCAGAAGCCTGGACTTCACAGAGACCCAGTACTTC.